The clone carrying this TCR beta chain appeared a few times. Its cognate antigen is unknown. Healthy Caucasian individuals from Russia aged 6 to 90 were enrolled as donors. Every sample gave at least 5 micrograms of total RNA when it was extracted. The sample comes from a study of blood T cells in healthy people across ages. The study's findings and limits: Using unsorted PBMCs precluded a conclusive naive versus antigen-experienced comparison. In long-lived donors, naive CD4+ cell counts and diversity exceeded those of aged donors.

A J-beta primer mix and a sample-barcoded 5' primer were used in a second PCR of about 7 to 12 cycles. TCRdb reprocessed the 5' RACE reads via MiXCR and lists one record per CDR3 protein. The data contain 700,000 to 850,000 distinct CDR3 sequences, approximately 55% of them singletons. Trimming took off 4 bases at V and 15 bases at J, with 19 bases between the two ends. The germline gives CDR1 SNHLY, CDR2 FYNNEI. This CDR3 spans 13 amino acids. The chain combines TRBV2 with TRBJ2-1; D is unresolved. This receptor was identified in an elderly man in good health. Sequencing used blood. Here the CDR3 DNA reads TGTGCCAGCAGTGGCACCCCCGGGTCCCAGCGGTTCTTC. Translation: CASSGTPGSQRFF.